A single sample is the source of the 7 T cell receptor beta chains below, sequenced in a study of blood T cell repertoires in COVID-19. Clones were sequenced by immunoSEQ multiplex PCR, and TCRdb holds only the in-frame ones, with some missing. The data hold roughly 160,000 clones, with approximately 82% observed a single time. The specimen sequenced was PBMCs or T cells enriched from blood (not recorded which). The receptors here all came from a man in his sixties who had recovered from COVID-19.

A remark on this clone: One end of the junction varies from germline; a read error may be responsible. In DNA form, the CDR3 reads TGTGCTAGCAGCCAAACTAGCTCCTACAATGAGCAGTTCTTC. It translates to CASSQTSSYNEQFF. V is TRBV7-7 and J is TRBJ2-1; D is possibly TRBD2 (5 bases). The CDR3 consists of 14 residues. Germline values: CDR1 SSHAT, CDR2 FNYEAQ (reference sequence).

The chain joins TRBV7-8 to TRBJ1-1; no firm D call. The V gene lost 2 bases and the J gene lost 5 bases, with 12 bases spanning the gap. Germline V gene sequence: CDR1 SGHVS, CDR2 FQNEAQ. The length of the CDR3 is 14 residues. The CDR3 nucleotides are TGTGCCAGCAGCTTATCAATTTCGGGGACTGAAGCTTTCTTT. Encoded protein: CASSLSISGTEAFF.

CDR3 region: CASSLRRASAYNEQFF. For the CDR3, the DNA is TGCGCCAGCAGCCTTCGAAGAGCTAGCGCCTACAATGAGCAGTTCTTC. The V and J genes are TRBV4-1 and TRBJ2-1, with a weak D call TRBD2 (6 bases). V was clipped by 4 bases and J by 2 bases, with 15 bases between them. Germline V lookup: CDR1 MGHRA, CDR2 YSYEKL. The length of the CDR3 is 16 residues.

This clone showed up just a few times. The chain joins TRBV29-1 to TRBJ2-7; D perhaps matches TRBD1 (6 bases). Germline V gene sequence: CDR1 SQVTM, CDR2 ANQGSEA. V dropped 3 bases and J dropped 2 bases, with 11 bases sitting between them. The CDR3 extends over 13 amino acids. CDR3 amino acids: CSVESRDTYEQYF. As DNA, the CDR3 is TGCAGCGTTGAGTCCCGGGACACCTACGAGCAGTACTTC.

The genes are TRBV9 and TRBJ1-6, with 11 bases fitting TRBD1. The CDR3 loop spans 17 amino acids. V lost 3 bases and J lost 8; bases outside the gene matches: 10. Germline lookup yields CDR1 SGDLS and CDR2 YYNGEE. In nucleotides, the CDR3 is TGTGCCAGCAGCGCCATTACCGGGACAGGGGGGGATTCACCCCTCCACTTT. It encodes CASSAITGTGGDSPLHF.

The J gene is TRBJ2-6, the V gene TRBV30, with 8 bases aligning to TRBD1. Trimming took 3 bases from V and 0 from J; bases not matched to a gene: 13. CDR1 GTSNPN and CDR2 SVGIG come from the germline V gene (reference sequence). This CDR3 region has 19 residues. CDR3 in DNA: TGTGCCTGGAGGAAAGGGACAGGTCTAGGTTTCTCTGGGGCCAACGTCCTGACTTTC. Encoded protein: CAWRKGTGLGFSGANVLTF.

This clone has just a few counts. V usage is TRBV27 and J usage is TRBJ2-7, with 8 bases fitting TRBD2. V trimming: 2 bases; J trimming: 2 bases; junction bases outside the gene matches: 8. This CDR3 is 16 amino acids long. CDR1 and CDR2 from the germline V gene are MNHEY and SMNVEV (reference sequence). CDR3 nucleotide sequence: TGTGCCAGCAGTTTAAGGAGCGGGAGCCAAGCCTACGAGCAGTACTTC. It yields the protein CASSLRSGSQAYEQYF.